This is a list of T cell receptor beta chains from one sample in a study of untreated major depressive disorder. Method: immunoSEQ multiplex PCR; TCRdb's copy keeps in-frame clones and lacks some. The sample has more than 25,000 clones; 90% to 95% are singletons. The sample consisted of CD4+ T cells from PBMCs. The receptors stem from a woman in her twenties or thirties with major depressive disorder. CDR3s include the opening cysteine and the closing phenylalanine or tryptophan. The order of the fields is D gene, J gene, V gene, clone size, CDR3 protein, CDR3 DNA. The D gene is left open where the match is weak. Size values are once, few and many counts, or a class for expanded clones, and some rows have none.

.	TRBJ2-7	TRBV7-2	.	CASSFGLASHEQYF	TGTGCCAGCAGCTTCGGGTTAGCTAGCCACGAGCAGTACTTC
.	TRBJ1-5	TRBV7-8	.	CASSLEVGNGNQPQHF	TGTGCCAGCAGCTTAGAGGTAGGGAATGGCAATCAGCCCCAGCATTTT
.	TRBJ2-5	TRBV5-1	.	CASSLIGGQETQYF	TGCGCCAGCAGCTTGATCGGGGGCCAAGAGACCCAGTACTTC
TRBD1	TRBJ2-4	TRBV27	.	CASSPSRQGKNIQYF	TGTGCCAGCAGTCCCTCGAGACAGGGTAAAAACATTCAGTACTTC
.	TRBJ1-5	TRBV5-6	.	CASSLYGVDQPQHF	TGTGCCAGCAGCTTGTATGGGGTAGATCAGCCCCAGCATTTT
.	TRBJ1-2	TRBV5-4	.	CASSIDSRPFPIF	TGTGCCAGCAGCATAGACAGTCGGCCCTTTCCCATCTTC
TRBD2	TRBJ2-7	TRBV7-2	.	CASSSLAGYEQYF	TGTGCCAGCAGCTCACTAGCGGGCTACGAGCAGTACTTC
TRBD2	TRBJ2-2	TRBV27	.	CASSIGTSASGTGELFF	TGTGCCAGCAGTATCGGGACTAGCGCTTCGGGCACCGGGGAGCTGTTTTTT
.	TRBJ2-5	TRBV29-1	.	CSIRGGETQYF	TGCAGCATCAGGGGGGGAGAGACCCAGTACTTC
.	TRBJ2-5	TRBV2	.	CASKLLVSQETQYF	TGTGCCAGCAAATTACTAGTCTCCCAAGAGACCCAGTACTTC
.	TRBJ1-3	TRBV4-2	.	CASSQRGSGNTIYF	TGTGCCAGCAGCCAACGCGGCTCTGGAAACACCATATATTTT
.	TRBJ1-6	TRBV9	few	CASSVAGKDSPLHF	TGTGCCAGCAGCGTAGCCGGGAAAGATTCACCCCTCCACTTT
.	TRBJ2-2	TRBV11-2	.	CASSFVRNTGELFF	TGTGCCAGCAGCTTTGTAAGGAACACCGGGGAGCTGTTTTTT
.	TRBJ2-7	TRBV5-1	.	CASSLTSSYEQYF	TGCGCCAGCAGCTTGACTAGCTCCTACGAGCAGTACTTC